A selection of T cell receptor beta chains follows, all from one sample in a study of cytomegalovirus exposure and HLA in healthy donors. Sequenced by immunoSEQ multiplex PCR; TCRdb stores in-frame clones only, minus some. The sample lists about 74,000 clones, approximately 94% occurring once. Sequencing was carried out using PBMCs. The receptor source for this set is a woman between 18 and 30 years old in good health and CMV-seropositive. The CDR3 runs from the conserved cysteine through the conserved F or W. The D gene is left open where the match is weak. Not all rows give a size; the values are once, few, many and, for expanded clones, a class.

size,length,J,V,D,CDR3,DNA
NA,13,TRBJ2-5,TRBV21-1,NA,CVSGAGVGETQYF,TGTGTCAGCGGGGCGGGAGTGGGTGAGACCCAGTACTTC
NA,14,TRBJ1-2,TRBV6-5,NA,CASSPLGADYGYTF,TGTGCCAGCAGTCCCCTGGGGGCGGACTATGGCTACACCTTC
NA,15,TRBJ2-1,TRBV7-9,NA,CASSLRPGLGSEQFF,TGTGCCAGCAGCTTAAGACCGGGGTTAGGTAGTGAGCAGTTCTTC
NA,15,TRBJ1-2,TRBV5-4,TRBD1,CASGQGASGNYGYTF,TGTGCCAGCGGACAGGGGGCGTCAGGGAACTATGGCTACACCTTC
NA,14,TRBJ2-7,TRBV5-4,TRBD1,CASSLTGQAYEQYF,TGTGCCAGCAGCTTGACGGGACAGGCCTACGAGCAGTACTTC
NA,15,TRBJ2-3,TRBV4-2,NA,CASSQERGFADTQYF,TGTGCCAGCAGCCAAGAGAGGGGGTTCGCAGATACGCAGTATTTT
NA,15,TRBJ2-5,TRBV12-5,NA,CASRSSGSGQETQYF,TGTGCTAGCCGGTCGAGTGGGAGTGGGCAAGAGACCCAGTACTTC
NA,16,TRBJ1-5,TRBV4-1,NA,CASSQGEGASNQPQHF,TGCGCCAGCAGCCAAGGGGAAGGGGCTAGCAATCAGCCCCAGCATTTT
NA,15,TRBJ2-1,TRBV27,TRBD2,CASRVGTSAPNEQFF,TGTGCCAGCAGGGTAGGGACTAGCGCGCCCAATGAGCAGTTCTTC
NA,9,TRBJ1-2,TRBV29-1,TRBD1,CSVDGQGTF,TGCAGCGTAGATGGACAGGGGACCTTC
NA,14,TRBJ2-7,TRBV4-2,NA,CASSQAGTQDKQYF,TGTGCCAGCAGCCAAGCCGGGACACAGGACAAGCAGTACTTC
NA,13,TRBJ2-7,TRBV6-6,TRBD1,CASSYSGQYEQYF,TGTGCCAGCAGTTACTCGGGACAGTACGAGCAGTACTTC
few,12,TRBJ2-1,TRBV11-2,NA,CASSSRRTDEFF,TGTGCCAGCAGCTCCCGGCGGACAGACGAGTTCTTC
NA,15,TRBJ2-1,TRBV7-8,TRBD2,CASSALAGTYNEQFF,TGTGCCAGCAGTGCACTAGCGGGAACCTACAATGAGCAGTTCTTC
NA,12,TRBJ1-3,TRBV6-6,NA,CASSGGRNTIYF,TGTGCCAGCAGCGGCGGGCGGAACACCATATATTTT
NA,19,TRBJ2-1,TRBV4-2,NA,CASSQKSGADSSSYNEQFF,TGTGCCAGCAGCCAAAAATCGGGAGCGGACTCCAGCTCCTACAATGAGCAGTTCTTC
NA,19,TRBJ2-3,TRBV5-1,TRBD2,CASSLEGSGSPLSTDTQYF,TGCGCCAGCAGCTTGGAAGGTAGCGGGAGTCCCCTTAGCACAGATACGCAGTATTTT
NA,13,TRBJ2-7,TRBV19,TRBD1,CASGPGQGYEQYF,TGTGCCAGCGGTCCGGGACAGGGATACGAGCAGTACTTC
NA,14,TRBJ1-1,TRBV9,TRBD1,CASSVTGGGTEAFF,TGTGCCAGCAGCGTTACAGGGGGAGGCACTGAAGCTTTCTTT
NA,13,TRBJ2-2,TRBV6-6,NA,CASSYGYTGELFF,TGTGCCAGCAGTTACGGCTACACCGGGGAGCTGTTTTTT
few,14,TRBJ2-7,TRBV6-6,TRBD1,CASSSLGQNYEQYF,TGTGCCAGCAGTTCCTTGGGACAGAACTACGAGCAGTACTTC
few,12,TRBJ2-1,TRBV10-1,NA,CASSEGGSQQFF,TGCGCCAGCAGTGAAGGTGGGAGTCAGCAGTTCTTC
few,14,TRBJ1-2,TRBV7-2,NA,CASSLHLRNYGYTF,TGTGCCAGCAGCTTACACCTCAGGAACTATGGCTACACCTTC
NA,13,TRBJ2-3,TRBV7-8,NA,CASRQMVADTQYF,TGTGCCAGCAGACAGATGGTGGCAGATACGCAGTATTTT
NA,20,TRBJ2-1,TRBV4-3,NA,CASSQDVSRGSGGAYNEQFF,TGCGCCAGCAGCCAAGACGTATCGCGGGGATCGGGCGGGGCCTACAATGAGCAGTTCTTC
once,14,TRBJ2-7,TRBV29-1,TRBD2,CSVVERDYSYEQYF,TGCAGCGTTGTAGAGCGGGACTACTCCTACGAGCAGTACTTC
NA,14,TRBJ2-3,TRBV30,TRBD2,CASTPSGLTDTQYF,TGTGCCTCCACCCCTAGCGGACTCACAGATACGCAGTATTTT
NA,14,TRBJ1-1,TRBV13,TRBD1,CASSQGQGFTEAFF,TGTGCCAGCAGCCAGGGACAGGGTTTCACTGAAGCTTTCTTT
NA,14,TRBJ2-5,TRBV4-2,NA,CASTLGLYQETQYF,TGTGCCAGCACGCTCGGTTTGTACCAAGAGACCCAGTACTTC
NA,14,TRBJ2-3,TRBV5-6,TRBD1,CASSLGTGADTQYF,TGTGCCAGCAGCTTAGGGACAGGGGCCGATACGCAGTATTTT
NA,15,TRBJ2-1,TRBV30,NA,CACHIMEGAYNEQFF,TGTGCCTGCCATATCATGGAGGGAGCTTACAATGAGCAGTTCTTC
NA,16,TRBJ1-1,TRBV5-6,NA,CASSLDGGALNTEAFF,TGTGCCAGCAGCTTGGATGGGGGCGCGCTGAACACTGAAGCTTTCTTT
once,14,TRBJ2-7,TRBV27,TRBD2,CASSLFGGAYEQYF,TGTGCCAGCAGTTTATTTGGGGGGGCCTACGAGCAGTACTTC
NA,17,TRBJ2-3,TRBV7-9,TRBD2,CASSLGFGGRATDTQYF,TGTGCCAGCAGCTTAGGATTCGGCGGGAGGGCAACAGATACGCAGTATTTT
NA,15,TRBJ2-3,TRBV5-4,TRBD2,CASKPEGGLGDTQYF,TGTGCCAGCAAGCCGGAGGGAGGGCTAGGGGATACGCAGTATTTT